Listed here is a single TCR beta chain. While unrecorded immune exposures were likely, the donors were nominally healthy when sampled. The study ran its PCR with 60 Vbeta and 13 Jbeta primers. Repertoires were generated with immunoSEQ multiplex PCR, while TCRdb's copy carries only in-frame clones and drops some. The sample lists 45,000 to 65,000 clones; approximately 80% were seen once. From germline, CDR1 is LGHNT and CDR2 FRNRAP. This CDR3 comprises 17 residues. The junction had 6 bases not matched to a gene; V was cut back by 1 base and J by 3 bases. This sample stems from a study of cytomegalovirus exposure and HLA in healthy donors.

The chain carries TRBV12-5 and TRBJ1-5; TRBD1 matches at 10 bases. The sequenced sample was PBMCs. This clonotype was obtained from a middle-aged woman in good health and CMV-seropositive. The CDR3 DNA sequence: TGTGCTAGTGGTTTGGGGACAGGGGGTCCTTTCAATCAGCCCCAGCATTTT. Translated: CASGLGTGGPFNQPQHF. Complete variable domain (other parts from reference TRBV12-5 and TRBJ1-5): DARVTQTPRHKVTEMGQEVTMRCQPILGHNTVFWYRQTMMQGLELLAYFRNRAPLDDSGMPKDRFSAEMPDATLATLKIQPSEPRDSAVYFCASGLGTGGPFNQPQHFGDGTRLSIL.